A selection of T cell receptor beta chains follows, all from one sample in a study of T cell repertoires in cytomegalovirus infection. A single record per CDR3 protein comes from TCRdb applying MiXCR to the reads. The table includes about 530,000 distinct CDR3 sequences, more than 20% detected once. Sequencing was done on a sample of PBMCs. Receptors originate from a human donor in good health (CMV status not recorded). Some clones in this sample may be carry-over from other donors' samples. The CDR3 runs from the conserved cysteine through the conserved F or W. The D gene is left open where the match is weak. For some rows the clone size is stated as once, few or many, or as a class when expanded; others skip it.

D: NA; J: TRBJ1-4; size: NA; V: TRBV12-3/TRBV12-4; CDR3: CASSFQWGAPEKLFF; DNA: TGTGCCAGCAGTTTTCAATGGGGGGCGCCTGAAAAACTGTTTTTT
D: NA; J: TRBJ2-1; size: many; V: TRBV7-2; CDR3: CASSLSLAGLLNEQFF; DNA: TGTGCCAGCAGCTTGAGTTTGGCAGGCCTTTTGAATGAGCAGTTCTTC
D: TRBD1; J: TRBJ2-7; size: NA; V: TRBV28; CDR3: CASITTGGDGEQYF; DNA: TGTGCCAGCATCACGACAGGGGGGGATGGCGAGCAGTACTTC
D: NA; J: TRBJ1-4; size: NA; V: TRBV7-6; CDR3: CASSGGAEKLFF; DNA: TGTGCCAGCAGCGGTGGGGCTGAAAAACTGTTTTTT
D: NA; J: TRBJ2-1; size: NA; V: TRBV6-4; CDR3: CASSLSFTSMNEQFF; DNA: TGTGCCAGCAGCTTAAGTTTTACTAGTATGAATGAGCAGTTCTTC
D: NA; J: TRBJ2-5; size: many; V: TRBV7-2; CDR3: CASSLLEETQYF; DNA: TGTGCCAGCAGCTTACTGGAGGAGACCCAGTACTTC
D: TRBD2; J: TRBJ2-3; size: once; V: TRBV5-1; CDR3: CASSLGLSGRASDTQYF; DNA: TGCGCCAGCAGCTTGGGGTTAAGCGGGAGGGCCAGTGATACGCAGTATTTT
D: TRBD1; J: TRBJ1-2; size: few; V: TRBV6-5; CDR3: CASSPTGAYYGYTF; DNA: TGTGCCAGCAGCCCGACAGGGGCTTACTATGGCTACACCTTC
D: TRBD2; J: TRBJ2-1; size: few; V: TRBV28; CDR3: CASSFNSGRNEQFF; DNA: TGTGCCAGCAGTTTCAATAGCGGGAGGAATGAGCAGTTCTTC
D: TRBD1; J: TRBJ1-5; size: many; V: TRBV28; CDR3: CASSSNKDRLTSGQPQHF; DNA: TGTGCCAGCAGTTCTAATAAGGACAGGTTAACATCAGGTCAGCCCCAGCATTTT
D: TRBD2; J: TRBJ2-5; size: NA; V: TRBV5-4; CDR3: CASSTPLAGAQETQYF; DNA: TGTGCCAGCAGCACCCCCCTAGCGGGAGCGCAAGAGACCCAGTACTTC
D: TRBD1; J: TRBJ1-1; size: NA; V: TRBV19; CDR3: CASSSGQGANTEAFF; DNA: TGTGCCAGTAGTTCAGGACAGGGCGCAAACACTGAAGCTTTCTTT
D: TRBD1; J: TRBJ2-3; size: few; V: TRBV11-2; CDR3: CASSAGTGATDTQYF; DNA: TGTGCCAGCAGCGCAGGGACAGGGGCCACAGATACGCAGTATTTT
D: NA; J: TRBJ1-5; size: many; V: TRBV7-2; CDR3: CASSPRTGNQPQHF; DNA: TGTGCCAGCAGCCCGAGGACAGGCAATCAGCCCCAGCATTTT
D: TRBD1; J: TRBJ1-5; size: few; V: TRBV4-1; CDR3: CASSQTARGLGQPQHF; DNA: TGCGCCAGCAGCCAAACAGCCAGGGGGCTAGGGCAGCCCCAGCATTTT
D: NA; J: TRBJ2-3; size: NA; V: TRBV4-1; CDR3: CARMDSPTDTQYF; DNA: TGCGCCCGCATGGACAGCCCCACAGATACGCAGTATTTT